The clone carrying this TCR beta chain was recorded a few times. Its cognate antigen is unknown. The DNA ends 3 residues before the CDR3 does, and the rest of the CDR3 is filled in from the germline J gene. Profiled with immunoSEQ multiplex PCR; TCRdb holds only in-frame clones, not every one. The sample contains some 14,000 clones, none of them singletons. The CDR3 runs 15 residues. Unmatched junction bases numbered 4, after V lost 2 bases and J lost 5 bases. The germline gives CDR1 SGHTA, CDR2 FQGNSA. This entry is derived from a study of T cell clonality in common variable immunodeficiency. Whole-study results and caveats: Common variable immunodeficiency TCR beta sequences reportedly had fewer deletions and N-nucleotide insertions.

The chain recombines TRBV7-2 with TRBJ2-3, with 10 bases identical to TRBD2. The sample consisted of peripheral blood mononuclear cells. This sequence originates from a human donor with common variable immunodeficiency. This CDR3 reads CASSLMPSGRDTQYF. The DNA read from the CDR3 is TGTGCCAGCAGCTTAATGCCTAGCGGGAGAGATACG.